This T cell receptor beta chain was identified during a study of OX40 agonist ivuxolimab in advanced cancers. At the level of the study: Therapy given before enrollment (anti-PD-1, anti-PD-L1 or anti-CTLA-4) was allowed, and over 35% had some. Study outcomes and limitations: Low normalized T-cell clonal expansion was additionally recorded for some nonresponders. In CD8+ T cells, expanded clones were on average more numerous than in CD4+. Researchers did not establish what antigens the expanded peripheral T cells target.

Clones were sequenced by immunoSEQ multiplex PCR, and TCRdb holds only the in-frame ones, with some missing. The table has around 67,000 clones, roughly 90% seen once. The CDR3 loop spans 14 amino acids. Germline-derived CDR1 and CDR2 are ENHRY and SYGVKD. Trimming took 0 bases from V and 0 from J, leaving 4 bases between them. This clone has a single count. Its antigen is unidentified. This clonotype was sampled from an adult with an advanced solid tumor such as melanoma, head and neck, liver or kidney cancer. Sequenced material: CD4+ or CD8+ T cells sorted from blood, taken in a trial of the OX40 agonist ivuxolimab. The V gene is TRBV10-3, the J gene TRBJ2-3; no firm D call. The CDR3 reads CAISESASTDTQYF. The CDR3 coding sequence is TGTGCCATCAGTGAGTCGGCTAGCACAGATACGCAGTATTTT.